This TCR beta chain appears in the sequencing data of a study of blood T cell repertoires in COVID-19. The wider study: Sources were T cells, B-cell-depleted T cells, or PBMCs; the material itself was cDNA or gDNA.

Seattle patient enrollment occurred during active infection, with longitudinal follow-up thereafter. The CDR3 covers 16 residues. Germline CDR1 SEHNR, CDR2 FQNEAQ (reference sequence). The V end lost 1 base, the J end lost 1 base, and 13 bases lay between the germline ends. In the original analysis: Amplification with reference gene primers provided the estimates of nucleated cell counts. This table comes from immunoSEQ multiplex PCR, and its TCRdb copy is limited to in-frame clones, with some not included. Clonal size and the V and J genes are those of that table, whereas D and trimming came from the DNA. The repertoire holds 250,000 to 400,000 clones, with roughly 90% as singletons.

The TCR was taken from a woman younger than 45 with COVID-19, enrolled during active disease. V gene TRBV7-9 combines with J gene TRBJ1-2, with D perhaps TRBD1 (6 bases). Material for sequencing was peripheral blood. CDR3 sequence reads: CASSLVRGSLNYGYTF. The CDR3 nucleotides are TGTGCCAGCAGCTTAGTAAGGGGGAGCCTTAACTATGGCTACACCTTC.